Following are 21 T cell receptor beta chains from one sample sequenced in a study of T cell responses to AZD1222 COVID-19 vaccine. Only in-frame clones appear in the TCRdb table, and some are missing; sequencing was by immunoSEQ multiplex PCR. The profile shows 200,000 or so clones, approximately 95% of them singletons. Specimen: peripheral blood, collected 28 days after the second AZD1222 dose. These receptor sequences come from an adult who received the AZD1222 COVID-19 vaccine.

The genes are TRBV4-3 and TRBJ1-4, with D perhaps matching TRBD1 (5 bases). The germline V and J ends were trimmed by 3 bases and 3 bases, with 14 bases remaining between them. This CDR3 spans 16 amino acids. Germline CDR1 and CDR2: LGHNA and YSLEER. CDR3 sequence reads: CASSQGGFGANEKLFF. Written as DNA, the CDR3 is TGCGCCAGCAGCCAGGGGGGGTTTGGAGCTAATGAAAAACTGTTTTTT.

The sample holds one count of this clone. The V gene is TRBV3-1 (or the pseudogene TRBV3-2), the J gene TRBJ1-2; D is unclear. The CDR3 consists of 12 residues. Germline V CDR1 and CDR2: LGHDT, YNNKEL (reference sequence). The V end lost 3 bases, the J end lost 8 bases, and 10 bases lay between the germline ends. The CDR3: CASSQKALGYTF. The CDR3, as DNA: TGTGCCAGCAGCCAGAAGGCGTTGGGCTACACCTTC.

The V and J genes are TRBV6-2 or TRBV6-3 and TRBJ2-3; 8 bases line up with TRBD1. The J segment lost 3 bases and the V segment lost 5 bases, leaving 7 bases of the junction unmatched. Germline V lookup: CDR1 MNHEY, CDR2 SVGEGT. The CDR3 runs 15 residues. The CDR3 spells CASSARGRSTDTQYF. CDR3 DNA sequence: TGTGCCAGCAGTGCCAGGGGGCGGTCGACAGATACGCAGTATTTT.

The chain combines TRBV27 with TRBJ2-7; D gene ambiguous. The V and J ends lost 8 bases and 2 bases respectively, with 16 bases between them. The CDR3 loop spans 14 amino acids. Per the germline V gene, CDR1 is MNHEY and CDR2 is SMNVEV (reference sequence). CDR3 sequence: CASCPSGPAYEQYF. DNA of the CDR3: TGTGCCAGCTGCCCCTCGGGTCCCGCCTACGAGCAGTACTTC.

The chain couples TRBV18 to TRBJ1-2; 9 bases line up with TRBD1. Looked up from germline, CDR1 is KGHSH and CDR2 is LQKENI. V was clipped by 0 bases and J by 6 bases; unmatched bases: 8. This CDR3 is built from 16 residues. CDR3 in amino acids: CASSPPMRTGEDGYTF. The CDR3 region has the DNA TGTGCCAGCTCACCACCTATGCGGACAGGGGAGGATGGCTACACCTTC.

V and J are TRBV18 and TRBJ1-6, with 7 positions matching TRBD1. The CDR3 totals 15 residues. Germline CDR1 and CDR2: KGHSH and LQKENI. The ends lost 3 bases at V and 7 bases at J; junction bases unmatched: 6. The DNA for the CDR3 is TGTGCCAGCTCACCTAACAGGGGACAAAATTCACCCCTCCACTTT. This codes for CASSPNRGQNSPLHF.

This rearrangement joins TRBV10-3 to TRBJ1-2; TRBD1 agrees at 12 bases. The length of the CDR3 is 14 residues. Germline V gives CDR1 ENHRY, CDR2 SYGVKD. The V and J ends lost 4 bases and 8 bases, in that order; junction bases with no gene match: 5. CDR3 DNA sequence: TGTGCCATCAGTGGGGGGACAGGGGGCCGAGGCTACACCTTC. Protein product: CAISGGTGGRGYTF.

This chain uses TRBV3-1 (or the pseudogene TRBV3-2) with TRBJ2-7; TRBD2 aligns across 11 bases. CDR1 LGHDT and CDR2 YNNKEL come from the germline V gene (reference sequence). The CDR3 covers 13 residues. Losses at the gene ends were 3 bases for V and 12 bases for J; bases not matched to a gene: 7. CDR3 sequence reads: CASSHTSGGPRYF. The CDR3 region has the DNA TGTGCCAGCAGCCATACTAGCGGGGGACCGCGGTACTTC.

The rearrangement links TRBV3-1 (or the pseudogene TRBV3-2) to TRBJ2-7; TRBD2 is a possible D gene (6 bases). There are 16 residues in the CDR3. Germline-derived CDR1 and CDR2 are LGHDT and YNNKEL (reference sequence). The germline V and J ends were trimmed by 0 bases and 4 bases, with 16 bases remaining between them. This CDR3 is CASSQDSGTRLYEQYF. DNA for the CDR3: TGTGCCAGCAGCCAAGATAGCGGAACCCGTCTTTACGAGCAGTACTTC.

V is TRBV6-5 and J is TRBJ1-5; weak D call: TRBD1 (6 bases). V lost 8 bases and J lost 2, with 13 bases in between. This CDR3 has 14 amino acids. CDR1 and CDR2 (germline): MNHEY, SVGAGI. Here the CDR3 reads CASSRGGGNQPQHF. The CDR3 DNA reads TGTGCCAGCTCCCGAGGGGGAGGCAATCAGCCCCAGCATTTT.

CDR3 bases: TGTGCCAGCAGCTTGGGACAGGTCCCTGCGAGAACCCTCCACTTT. This gives the protein CASSLGQVPARTLHF. This chain links TRBV5-6 with TRBJ1-6; D possibly corresponds to TRBD1 (6 bases). The CDR3 runs to 15 residues. Germline CDR1 is SGHDT and CDR2 is YYEEEE. V dropped 0 bases and J dropped 14 bases, with 18 bases sitting between them.

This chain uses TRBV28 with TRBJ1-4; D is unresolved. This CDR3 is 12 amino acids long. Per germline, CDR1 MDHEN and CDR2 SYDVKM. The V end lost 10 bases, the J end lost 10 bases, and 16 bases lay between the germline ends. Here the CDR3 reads CATGGVVGKLFF. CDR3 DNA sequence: TGTGCCACCGGTGGCGTGGTAGGAAAACTGTTTTTT.

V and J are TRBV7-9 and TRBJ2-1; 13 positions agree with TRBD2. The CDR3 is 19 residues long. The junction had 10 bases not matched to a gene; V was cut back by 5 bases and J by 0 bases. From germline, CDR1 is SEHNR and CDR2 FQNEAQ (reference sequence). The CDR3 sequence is CASSVRTSGGHSSYNEQFF. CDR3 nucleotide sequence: TGTGCCAGCAGCGTTCGGACTAGCGGGGGCCATAGCTCCTACAATGAGCAGTTCTTC. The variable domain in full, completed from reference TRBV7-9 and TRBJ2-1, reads DTGVSQNPRHKITKRGQNVTFRCDPISEHNRLYWYRQTLGQGPEFLTYFQNEAQLEKSRLLSDRFSAERPKGSFSTLEIQRTEQGDSAMYLCASSVRTSGGHSSYNEQFFGPGTRLTVL.

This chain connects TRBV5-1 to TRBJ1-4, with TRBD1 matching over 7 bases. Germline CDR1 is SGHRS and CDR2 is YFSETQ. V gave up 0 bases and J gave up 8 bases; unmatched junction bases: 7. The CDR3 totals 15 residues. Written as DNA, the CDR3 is TGCGCCAGCAGCTTGGCCGGACAGGCTACCGAAAAACTGTTTTTT. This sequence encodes CASSLAGQATEKLFF.

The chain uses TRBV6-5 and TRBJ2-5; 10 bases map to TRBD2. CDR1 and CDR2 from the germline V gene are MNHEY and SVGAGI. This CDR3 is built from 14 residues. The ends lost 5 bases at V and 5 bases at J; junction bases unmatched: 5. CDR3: CASSPSGGKETQYF. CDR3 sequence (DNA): TGTGCCAGCAGTCCTAGCGGGGGAAAGGAGACCCAGTACTTC.

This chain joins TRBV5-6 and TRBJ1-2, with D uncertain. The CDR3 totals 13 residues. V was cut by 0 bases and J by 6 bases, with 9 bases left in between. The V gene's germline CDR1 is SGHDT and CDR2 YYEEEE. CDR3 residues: CASSLGSRDGYTF. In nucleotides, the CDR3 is TGTGCCAGCAGCTTGGGGTCAAGGGATGGCTACACCTTC.

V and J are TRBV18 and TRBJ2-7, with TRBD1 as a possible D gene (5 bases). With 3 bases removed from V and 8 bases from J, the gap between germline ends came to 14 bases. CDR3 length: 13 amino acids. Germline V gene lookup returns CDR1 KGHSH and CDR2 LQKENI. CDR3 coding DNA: TGTGCCAGCTCACCGACAGCGTCTACGAAGCAGTACTTC. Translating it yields CASSPTASTKQYF. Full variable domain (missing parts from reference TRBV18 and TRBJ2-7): NAGVMQNPRHLVRRRGQEARLRCSPMKGHSHVYWYRQLPEEGLKFMVYLQKENIIDESGMPKERFSAEFPKEGPSILRIQQVVRGDSAAYFCASSPTASTKQYFGPGTRLTVT.

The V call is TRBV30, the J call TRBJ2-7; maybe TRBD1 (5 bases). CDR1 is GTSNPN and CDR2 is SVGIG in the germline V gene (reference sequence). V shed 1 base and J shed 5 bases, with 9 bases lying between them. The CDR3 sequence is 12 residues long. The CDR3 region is CAWSGQGHEQYF. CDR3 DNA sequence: TGTGCCTGGAGTGGGCAGGGTCACGAGCAGTACTTC.

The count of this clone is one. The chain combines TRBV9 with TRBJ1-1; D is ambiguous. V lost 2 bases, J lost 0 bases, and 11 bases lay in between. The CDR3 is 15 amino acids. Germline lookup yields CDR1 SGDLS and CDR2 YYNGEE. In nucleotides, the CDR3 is TGTGCCAGCAGCGTCTCCGGCAGTCTGAACACTGAAGCTTTCTTT. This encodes CASSVSGSLNTEAFF.

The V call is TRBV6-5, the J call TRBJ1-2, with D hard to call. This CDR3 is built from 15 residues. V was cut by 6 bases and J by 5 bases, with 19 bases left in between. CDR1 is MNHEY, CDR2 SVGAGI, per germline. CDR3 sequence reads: CASRAISGIPYGYTF. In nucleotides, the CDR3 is TGTGCCAGCAGGGCTATCTCGGGGATCCCTTATGGCTACACCTTC.

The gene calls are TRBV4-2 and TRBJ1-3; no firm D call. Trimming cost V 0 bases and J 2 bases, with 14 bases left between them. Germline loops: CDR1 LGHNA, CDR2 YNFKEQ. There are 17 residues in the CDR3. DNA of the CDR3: TGTGCCAGCAGCCAAGATTTAACGAGGGCGGCTGGAAACACCATATATTTT. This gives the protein CASSQDLTRAAGNTIYF.